This T cell receptor beta chain was sequenced for a study of blood T cell repertoires in COVID-19. Overall study context: Spain, Italy and the United States supplied samples that represented acute and convalescent COVID-19. The cDNA or gDNA used as material had been derived from T cells, B-cell-depleted T cells, or PBMCs.

Trimming cost V 0 bases and J 3 bases, with 6 bases left between them. CDR1 and CDR2 from the germline V gene are SGDLS and YYNGEE. The CDR3 is 13 residues long. Per the original data handling: Amplification of reference gene primers was used by the study to estimate nucleated cell counts. The data were produced by immunoSEQ multiplex PCR, yet TCRdb's version contains in-frame clones alone and is incomplete. V and J calls and clone size come straight from that table; D and trimming were deduced from the DNA. Of tens of thousands of clones in the sample, 85% to 90% are singletons; the top ten hold over 6.5%.

What was sequenced was peripheral blood. The chain joins TRBV9 to TRBJ1-2, with no clear D. This receptor was obtained from a woman aged 80 or over with active COVID-19. The CDR3 reads CASSVDPYYGYTF. The DNA for the CDR3 is TGTGCCAGCAGCGTAGATCCATACTATGGCTACACCTTC. Full variable domain (missing parts from reference TRBV9 and TRBJ1-2): DSGVTQTPKHLITATGQRVTLRCSPRSGDLSVYWYQQSLDQGLQFLIQYYNGEERAKGNILERFSAQQFPDLHSELNLSSLELGDSALYFCASSVDPYYGYTFGSGTRLTVV.